One and the same sample provided the 21 T cell receptor beta chains below, sequenced in a study of identical twins. TCRdb re-called the 5' RACE reads through MiXCR, storing one row per CDR3 protein. The data hold 400,000 to 500,000 distinct CDR3 sequences, with less than 20% observed a single time. Sequencing input: naive T cells sorted from blood. These TCRs come from a man in his fifties or sixties in good health.

This chain links TRBV7-6 with TRBJ2-7, with 11 bases aligning to TRBD2. J was trimmed by 6 bases and V by 0 bases; bases with no gene match: 4. The CDR3 is 15 amino acids. Germline lookup yields CDR1 SGHVS and CDR2 FNYEAQ. The CDR3 spells CASSLAPSGGPEQYF. CDR3 bases: TGTGCCAGCAGCTTAGCACCTAGCGGGGGGCCCGAGCAGTACTTC. The whole variable domain, remainder taken from reference TRBV7-6 and TRBJ2-7, is GAGVSQSPRYKVTKRGQDVALRCDPISGHVSLYWYRQALGQGPEFLTYFNYEAQQDKSGLPNDRFSAERPEGSISTLTIQRTEQRDSAMYRCASSLAPSGGPEQYFGPGTRLTVT.

The V call is TRBV4-3, the J call TRBJ1-1, with D possibly TRBD1 on 5 matching bases. The germline gives CDR1 LGHNA, CDR2 YSLEER. V lost 4 bases and J 1 base, leaving 16 bases between the germline ends. The length of the CDR3 is 16 residues. The CDR3 loop is CASSRGAGQTNTEAFF. CDR3 DNA sequence: TGCGCCAGCAGCCGAGGGGCTGGACAAACGAACACTGAAGCTTTCTTT.

This clonotype was recorded a few times. V is TRBV20-1 and J is TRBJ2-7, with 9 bases aligning to TRBD2. The CDR3 is 13 amino acids. From germline, CDR1 is DFQATT and CDR2 SNEGSKA (reference sequence). With V trimmed by 1 base and J by 6 bases, 4 bases remained unmatched. CDR3 in amino acids: CSARAGLAFEQYF. DNA of the CDR3: TGCAGTGCTAGAGCGGGACTAGCATTCGAGCAGTACTTC.

The V and J genes are TRBV7-9 and TRBJ2-5, with unresolved D. The CDR3 loop spans 14 amino acids. The V and J ends lost 1 base and 4 bases respectively, with 10 bases between them. CDR1 and CDR2 (germline): SEHNR, FQNEAQ (reference sequence). Here the CDR3 DNA reads TGTGCCAGCAGCTTAGTGATGGGCGGAGAGACCCAGTACTTC. This sequence encodes CASSLVMGGETQYF.

The chain joins TRBV6-2 or TRBV6-3 to TRBJ2-4; perhaps TRBD1 as D (5 bases). With 6 bases removed from V and 0 bases from J, the gap between germline ends came to 9 bases. The CDR3 loop spans 14 amino acids. CDR1 and CDR2 from the germline V gene are MNHEY and SVGEGT. CDR3 loop: CASRQDVAKNIQYF. The CDR3 DNA is TGTGCCAGCAGACAGGACGTAGCCAAAAACATTCAGTACTTC.

This clonotype has at least ten counts. DNA of the CDR3: TGCGCCAGCAGGGACAGTTCTAGCACAGATACGCAGTATTTT. Protein product: CASRDSSSTDTQYF. V usage is TRBV10-2 and J usage is TRBJ2-3, with a tentative D call TRBD1 (6 bases). This CDR3 has 14 amino acids. CDR1 and CDR2 from the germline V gene are WSHSY and SAAADI. Between the trimmed V and J ends, which lost 6 bases and 0 bases, there was a span of 10 bases.

This clonotype was found many times. The chain carries TRBV20-1 and TRBJ2-3; D remains ambiguous. This CDR3 is 15 amino acids long. V lost 2 bases, J lost 0 bases, and 12 bases lay in between. Looked up from germline, CDR1 is DFQATT and CDR2 is SNEGSKA (reference sequence). CDR3 in DNA: TGCAGTGCTAGATCCGGTGGTGGTAGCACAGATACGCAGTATTTT. It codes for CSARSGGGSTDTQYF.

This clonotype was counted a few times. The rearrangement uses TRBV20-1 and TRBJ1-5, with 7 nucleotides matching TRBD1. The CDR3 length is 14 residues. V shed 4 bases, J shed 0 bases, and the junction held 3 bases outside the gene matches. The germline V gene has CDR1 DFQATT and CDR2 SNEGSKA (reference sequence). In nucleotides, the CDR3 is TGCAGTGCTAAACAGGGGAATAGCAATCAGCCCCAGCATTTT. Its protein product is CSAKQGNSNQPQHF.

The chain recombines TRBV4-3 with TRBJ2-1; no definite D call. V was clipped by 1 base and J by 10 bases, with 17 bases between them. Germline V gene data show CDR1 as LGHNA and CDR2 as YSLEER. The CDR3 extends over 15 amino acids. The CDR3 spells CASSQATFRVNEQFF. The DNA for the CDR3 is TGCGCCAGCAGCCAAGCCACGTTTAGGGTTAACGAGCAGTTCTTC.

The chain employs TRBV4-2 and TRBJ2-1; TRBD2 might be the D (5 bases). CDR3 length: 15 amino acids. V lost 1 base, J lost 4 bases, and 11 bases lay in between. Germline CDR1 and CDR2: LGHNA and YNFKEQ. Here the CDR3 DNA reads TGTGCCAGCAGCCAAGGAGACGGCGGGTACAATGAGCAGTTCTTC. Amino acid sequence: CASSQGDGGYNEQFF.

This clonotype appeared a single time. The chain links TRBV28 to TRBJ1-2; possibly TRBD1 for D (5 bases). The CDR3 loop spans 15 amino acids. Germline V gives CDR1 MDHEN, CDR2 SYDVKM. V lost 7 bases and J 4 bases, leaving 19 bases between the germline ends. CDR3 amino acids: CASKSEIGAFYGYTF. The CDR3 DNA reads TGTGCCAGCAAATCCGAGATCGGGGCTTTCTATGGCTACACCTTC.

This clonotype was recorded many times. In DNA, the CDR3 is TGTGCCAGCTCAGCCAAAAACATTCAGTACTTC. Its protein is CASSAKNIQYF. The genes are TRBV18 and TRBJ2-4; D gene uncertain. V lost 5 bases and J 1 base, leaving 0 bases between the germline ends. Germline CDR1 and CDR2: KGHSH and LQKENI. This CDR3 has 11 residues. Supplemented by reference TRBV18 and TRBJ2-4, the full variable domain reads NAGVMQNPRHLVRRRGQEARLRCSPMKGHSHVYWYRQLPEEGLKFMVYLQKENIIDESGMPKERFSAEFPKEGPSILRIQQVVRGDSAAYFCASSAKNIQYFGAGTRLSVL.

The chain uses TRBV12-3 or TRBV12-4 and TRBJ1-6; D possibly corresponds to TRBD1 (5 bases). Trimming took off 3 bases at V and 12 bases at J, with 12 bases between the two ends. There are 13 residues in the CDR3. The CDR3 reads CASSFSGGEPLHF. CDR3 sequence (DNA): TGTGCCAGCAGTTTCTCGGGGGGGGAACCCCTCCACTTT.

V is TRBV3-1 and J is TRBJ1-2; TRBD1 matches 9 bases. Germline lookup yields CDR1 LGHDT and CDR2 YNNKEL (reference sequence). The CDR3 runs 15 residues. The V and J ends lost 1 base and 6 bases, in that order; junction bases with no gene match: 6. The CDR3 nucleotides read TGTGCCAGCAGCCAAGGTACAGGGGGCGCAAATGGCTACACCTTC. It yields the protein CASSQGTGGANGYTF.

This chain connects TRBV20-1 to TRBJ2-7; D not certain. The CDR3 has 13 amino acids. Germline loops: CDR1 DFQATT, CDR2 SNEGSKA (reference sequence). V lost 0 bases, J lost 0 bases, and 6 bases lay in between. DNA of the CDR3: TGCAGTGCTAGAGATATCGTCTCCTACGAGCAGTACTTC. This sequence encodes CSARDIVSYEQYF.

This clonotype was detected only a few times. The gene calls are TRBV10-2 and TRBJ2-7; possibly TRBD2 for D (7 bases). This CDR3 is built from 13 residues. V shed 2 bases and J shed 6 bases, with 11 bases lying between them. Germline V gene lookup returns CDR1 WSHSY and CDR2 SAAADI. For the CDR3, the DNA is TGCGCCAGCAGTGAGCGGGGGGCTCTCGAGCAGTACTTC. Translating it yields CASSERGALEQYF.

The table lists this clonotype with many counts. The CDR3 region is CSARAAGGSYEQYF. The CDR3, as DNA: TGCAGTGCTAGAGCGGCAGGGGGCTCCTACGAGCAGTACTTC. This chain links TRBV20-1 with TRBJ2-7, with TRBD1 identical over 7 bases. The CDR3 extends over 14 amino acids. After removal of 1 base from V and 0 bases from J, the junction contained 3 bases not matched to a gene. The V gene's germline CDR1 is DFQATT and CDR2 SNEGSKA (reference sequence).

This clonotype was seen more than once but under ten times. V and J are TRBV7-2 and TRBJ2-7; 7 nucleotides align to TRBD1. The trim removed 1 base at V and 5 bases at J, leaving 11 bases unmatched. CDR3 length equals 16 residues. The germline V gene encodes CDR1 SGHTA and CDR2 FQGNSA. CDR3 loop: CASSLDAGTAMNEQYF. The DNA of the CDR3 is TGTGCCAGCAGCTTAGATGCTGGGACAGCGATGAACGAGCAGTACTTC.

This clonotype was seen ten or more times. This sequence joins TRBV11-2 and TRBJ1-2; D perhaps matches TRBD1 (5 bases). V was shortened by 4 bases and J by 2 bases, with 17 bases between the two germline ends. Germline V gene lookup returns CDR1 SGHAT and CDR2 FQNNGV. The CDR3 length is 16 residues. This CDR3 reads CASSSIRGLGNYGYTF. Here the CDR3 DNA reads TGTGCCAGCAGCTCGATCCGGGGGTTAGGGAACTATGGCTACACCTTC. Supplemented by reference TRBV11-2 and TRBJ1-2, the full variable domain reads EAGVAQSPRYKIIEKRQSVAFWCNPISGHATLYWYQQILGQGPKLLIQFQNNGVVDDSQLPKDRFSAERLKGVDSTLKIQPAKLEDSAVYLCASSSIRGLGNYGYTFGSGTRLTVV.

This clonotype showed up many times. The V and J genes are TRBV20-1 and TRBJ2-7; D gene ambiguous. V lost 7 bases to trimming and J lost 3 bases, with 22 bases between them. Germline assignment: CDR1 DFQATT and CDR2 SNEGSKA (reference sequence). The CDR3 runs to 15 residues. CDR3 residues: CSVLPRAESFYEQYF. Here the CDR3 DNA reads TGCAGTGTCCTCCCCCGGGCAGAATCTTTCTACGAGCAGTACTTC.

Points on this clonotype: One end of the junction varies from germline; a read error may be responsible. The genes are TRBV20-1 and TRBJ2-1; 7 positions match TRBD2. The germline CDR1 and CDR2 sequences are DFQATT and SNEGSKA (reference sequence). This CDR3 has 12 residues. The CDR3 sequence is CSARGTNNEQFF. The CDR3 DNA reads TGCAGTGCGAGAGGGACTAACAATGAGCAGTTCTTC.